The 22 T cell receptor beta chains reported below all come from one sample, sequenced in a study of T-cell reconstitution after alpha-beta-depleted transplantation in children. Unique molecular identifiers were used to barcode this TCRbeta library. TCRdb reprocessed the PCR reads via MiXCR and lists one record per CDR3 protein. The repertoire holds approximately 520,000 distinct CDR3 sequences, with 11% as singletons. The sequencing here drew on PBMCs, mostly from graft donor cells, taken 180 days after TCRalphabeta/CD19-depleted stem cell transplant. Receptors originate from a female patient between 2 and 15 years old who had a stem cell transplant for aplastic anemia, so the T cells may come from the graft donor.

The CDR3 loop is CASSYSRGEHEQYF. The CDR3 DNA follows: TGTGCCAGCAGTTACTCGCGAGGGGAACACGAGCAGTACTTC. The chain couples TRBV6-2 or TRBV6-3 to TRBJ2-7, with D tentatively TRBD1 or TRBD2 (5 bases each). Germline CDR1 and CDR2: MNHEY and SVGEGT. Trimming pared 0 bases from V and 5 bases from J, leaving 11 bases between. The CDR3 consists of 14 residues.

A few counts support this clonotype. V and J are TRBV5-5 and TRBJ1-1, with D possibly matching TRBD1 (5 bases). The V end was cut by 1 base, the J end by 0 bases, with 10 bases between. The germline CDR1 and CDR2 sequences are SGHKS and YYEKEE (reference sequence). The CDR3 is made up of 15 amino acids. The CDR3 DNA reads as TGTGCCAGCAGCTTGCTTGGGGGGATGAACACTGAAGCTTTCTTT. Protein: CASSLLGGMNTEAFF.

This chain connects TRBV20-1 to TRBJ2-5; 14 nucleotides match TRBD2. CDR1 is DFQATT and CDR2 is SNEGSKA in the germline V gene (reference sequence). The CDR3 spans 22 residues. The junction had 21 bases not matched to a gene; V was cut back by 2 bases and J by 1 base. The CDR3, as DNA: TGCAGTGCTAGACTTCCGACGGACGGACTAGCGGGAGGTATGACCTTCCAAGAGACCCAGTACTTC. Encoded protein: CSARLPTDGLAGGMTFQETQYF.

CDR3: CASSVGHEQYV. CDR3 sequence (DNA): TGTGCCAGCAGCGTAGGCCACGAGCAGTACGTC. The chain couples TRBV9 to TRBJ2-7; D not resolved. The germline CDR1 and CDR2 sequences are SGDLS and YYNGEE. This CDR3 has 11 amino acids. The ends were cut back, 0 bases at V and 5 bases at J, with 3 bases in the middle.

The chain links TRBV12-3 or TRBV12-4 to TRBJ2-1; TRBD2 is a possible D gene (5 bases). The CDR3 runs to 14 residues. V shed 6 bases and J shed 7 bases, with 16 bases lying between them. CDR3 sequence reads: CASSLGLWRNEQFF. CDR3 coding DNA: TGTGCCAGCAGCCTTGGACTGTGGAGGAATGAGCAGTTCTTC.

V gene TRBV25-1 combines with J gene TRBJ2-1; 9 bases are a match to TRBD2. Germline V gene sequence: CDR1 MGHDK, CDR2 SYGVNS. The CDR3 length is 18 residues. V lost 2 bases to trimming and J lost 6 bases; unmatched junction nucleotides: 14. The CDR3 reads CASSEQDVAGAPSNEQFF. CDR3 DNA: TGTGCCAGCAGTGAACAAGATGTAGCGGGAGCTCCTTCCAATGAGCAGTTCTTC.

CDR3 protein: CASSPGLPLTSTDTQYF. The CDR3 nucleotides are TGTGCCAGCAGTCCTGGACTCCCTCTTACTAGCACAGATACGCAGTATTTT. The chain joins TRBV3-1 to TRBJ2-3; possibly TRBD2 for D (5 bases). CDR1 LGHDT and CDR2 YNNKEL come from the germline V gene (reference sequence). The CDR3 runs 17 residues. V was clipped by 6 bases and J by 0 bases, with 19 bases between them.

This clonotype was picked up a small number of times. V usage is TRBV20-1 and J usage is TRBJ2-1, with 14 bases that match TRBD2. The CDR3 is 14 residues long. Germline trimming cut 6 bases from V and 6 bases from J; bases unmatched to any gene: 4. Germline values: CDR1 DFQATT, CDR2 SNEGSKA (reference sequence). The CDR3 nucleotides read TGCAGTGCCCGACTAGCGGGAGGGCCCAATGAGCAGTTCTTC. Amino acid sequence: CSARLAGGPNEQFF.

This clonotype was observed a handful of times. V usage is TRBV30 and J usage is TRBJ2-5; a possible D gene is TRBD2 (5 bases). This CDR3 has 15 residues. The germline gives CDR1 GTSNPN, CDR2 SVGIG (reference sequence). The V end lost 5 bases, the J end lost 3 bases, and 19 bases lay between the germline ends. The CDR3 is CAWGQTSMGEETQYF. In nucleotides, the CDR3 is TGTGCCTGGGGTCAGACCTCCATGGGAGAAGAGACCCAGTACTTC.

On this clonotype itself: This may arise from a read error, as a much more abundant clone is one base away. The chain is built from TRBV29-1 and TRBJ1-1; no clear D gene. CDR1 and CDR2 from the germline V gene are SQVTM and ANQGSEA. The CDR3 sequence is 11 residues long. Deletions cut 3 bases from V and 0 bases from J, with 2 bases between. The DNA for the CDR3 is TGCAGCGTTGACATGAACACTGAAGCTTTCTTT. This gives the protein CSVDMNTEAFF.

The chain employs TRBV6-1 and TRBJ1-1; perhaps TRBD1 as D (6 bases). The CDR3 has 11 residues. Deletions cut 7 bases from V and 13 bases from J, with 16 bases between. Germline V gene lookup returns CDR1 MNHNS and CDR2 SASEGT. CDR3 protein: CASTKGQVVFF. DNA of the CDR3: TGTGCCAGCACAAAGGGACAAGTAGTTTTCTTT.

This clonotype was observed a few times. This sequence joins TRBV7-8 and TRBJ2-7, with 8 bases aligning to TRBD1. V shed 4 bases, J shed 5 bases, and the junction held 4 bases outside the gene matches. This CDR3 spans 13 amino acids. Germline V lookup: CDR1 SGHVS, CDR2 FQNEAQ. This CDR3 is CASSSRGPDEQYV. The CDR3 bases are TGTGCCAGCAGCTCCAGGGGGCCGGACGAGCAGTACGTC.

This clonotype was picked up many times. CDR3 sequence reads: CASCPTRVYNEQFF. CDR3 in DNA: TGTGCCAGTTGTCCGACGCGGGTATACAATGAGCAGTTCTTC. The chain recombines TRBV12-3 or TRBV12-4 with TRBJ2-1; the D gene is possibly TRBD2 (5 bases). Trimming stripped 9 bases from V and 4 bases from J, with 16 bases between. The CDR3 length is 14 residues.

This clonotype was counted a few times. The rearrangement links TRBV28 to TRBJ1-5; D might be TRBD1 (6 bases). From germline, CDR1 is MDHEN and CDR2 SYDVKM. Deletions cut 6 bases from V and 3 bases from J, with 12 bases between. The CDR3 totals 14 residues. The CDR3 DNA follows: TGTGCCAGCAGAGGGGGGACGAACAATCAGCCCCAGCATTTT. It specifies CASRGGTNNQPQHF.

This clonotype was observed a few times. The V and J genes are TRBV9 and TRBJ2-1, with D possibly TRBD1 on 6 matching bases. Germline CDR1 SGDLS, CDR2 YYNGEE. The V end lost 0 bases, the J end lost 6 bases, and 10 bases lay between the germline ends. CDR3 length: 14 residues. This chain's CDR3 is CASSVEGTSNEQFF. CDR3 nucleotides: TGTGCCAGCAGCGTAGAAGGGACAAGCAATGAGCAGTTCTTC.

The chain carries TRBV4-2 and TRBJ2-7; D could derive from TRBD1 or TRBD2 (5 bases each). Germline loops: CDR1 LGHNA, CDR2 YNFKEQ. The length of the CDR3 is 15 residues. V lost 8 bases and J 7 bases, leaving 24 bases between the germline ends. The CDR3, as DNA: TGTGCCAGCGGGGACCCGGGACCAACGTCGGGGGAGCAGTACTTC. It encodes CASGDPGPTSGEQYF.

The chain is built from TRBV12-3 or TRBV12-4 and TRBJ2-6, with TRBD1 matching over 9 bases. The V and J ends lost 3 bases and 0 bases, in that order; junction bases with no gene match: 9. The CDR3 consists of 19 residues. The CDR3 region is CASSFPTGQGDSGANVLTF. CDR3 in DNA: TGTGCCAGCAGTTTTCCGACGGGACAGGGCGACTCTGGGGCCAACGTCCTGACTTTC.

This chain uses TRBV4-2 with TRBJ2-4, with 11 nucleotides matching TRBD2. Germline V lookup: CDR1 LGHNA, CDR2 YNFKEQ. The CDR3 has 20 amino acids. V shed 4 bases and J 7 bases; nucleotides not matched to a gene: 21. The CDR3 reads CASSPPGASGRQRVNNIQYF. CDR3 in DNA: TGTGCCAGCAGCCCACCTGGGGCTAGCGGGAGGCAGAGAGTCAATAACATTCAGTACTTC.

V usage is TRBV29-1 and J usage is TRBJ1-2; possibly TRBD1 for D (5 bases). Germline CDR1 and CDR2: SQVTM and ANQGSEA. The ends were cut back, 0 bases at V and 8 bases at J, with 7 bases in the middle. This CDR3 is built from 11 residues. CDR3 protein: CSVEDRVGYTF. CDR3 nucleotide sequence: TGCAGCGTTGAAGACAGGGTCGGCTACACCTTC.

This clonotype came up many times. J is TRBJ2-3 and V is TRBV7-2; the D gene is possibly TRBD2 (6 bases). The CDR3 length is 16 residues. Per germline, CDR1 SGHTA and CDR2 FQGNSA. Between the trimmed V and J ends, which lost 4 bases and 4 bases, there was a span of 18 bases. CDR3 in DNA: TGTGCCAGCAGCTCCCACCCCGGGAGAGGCGCAGATACGCAGTATTTT. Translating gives CASSSHPGRGADTQYF.

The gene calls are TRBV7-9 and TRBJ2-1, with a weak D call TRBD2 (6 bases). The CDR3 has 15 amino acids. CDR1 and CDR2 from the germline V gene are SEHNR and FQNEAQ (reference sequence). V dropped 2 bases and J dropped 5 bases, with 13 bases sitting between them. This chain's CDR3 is CASSLTAGRNNEQFF. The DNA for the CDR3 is TGTGCCAGCAGCTTAACAGCGGGCCGAAACAATGAGCAGTTCTTC.

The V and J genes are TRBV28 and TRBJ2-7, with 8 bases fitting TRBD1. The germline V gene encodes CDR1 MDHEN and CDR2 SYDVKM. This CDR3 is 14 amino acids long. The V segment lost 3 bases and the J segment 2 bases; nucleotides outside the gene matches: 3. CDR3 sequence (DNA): TGTGCCAGCAGTTTGGACAGGGCCCCCTACGAGCAGTACTTC. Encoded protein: CASSLDRAPYEQYF.